This entry is about one T cell receptor beta chain. This sample was taken from a study of shared clonotypes between healthy human individuals. Original data processing: Junction-only immunoSEQ data arrived without quality scores, meaning filtering differed. Repertoires were generated with immunoSEQ multiplex PCR, while TCRdb's copy carries only in-frame clones and drops some. From that table come the V and J calls and clone size; the DNA was used to work out D and trimming. This repertoire shows approximately 1.9 million clones, about 93% found once; its top ten account for less than 2%. V lost 0 bases, J lost 0 bases, and 4 bases stayed unmatched. CDR1 and CDR2 from the germline V gene are ENHRY and SYGVKD. This CDR3 contains 17 residues. CD8 cells regarded as naive lacked CD45RO, were positively chosen for CCR7, and omitted terminally differentiated effector memory CD45RA+ cells. All participating donors were Caucasian adults from Nashville, Tennessee.

Sequences were obtained from naive CD8+ T cells from PBMCs. The gene calls are TRBV10-3 and TRBJ2-3, with 9 bases identical to TRBD1. The source of this sequence is a man aged 18 to 29 in good health. Some clones in this sample may be carry-over from other donors' samples. This CDR3 reads CAISESFGTGSTDTQYF. In DNA, the CDR3 is TGTGCCATCAGTGAGTCGTTTGGGACAGGGAGCACAGATACGCAGTATTTT.